The clone carrying this T cell receptor beta chain has more than one count but fewer than ten. Antigen specificity is unknown. The entry originates in a study of regulatory T cells in long-lasting Graves disease. Overall study results and limits: Whereas new patients shared some 990 public clonotypes, persistent patients shared more, at 2,500 to 3,500. Persistent Graves' disease cases displayed lower TCR diversity than newly diagnosed ones.

The time point was: persistent/refractory GD, antithyroid drugs over 5 years with positive TRAb. RNA from PBMCs was the source of the TCR library. The collection involved drawing around 10 milliliters of peripheral blood into EDTA tubes. Arm-PCR with iRepertoire HTBI primers amplified the CDR3 regions for these TCR beta libraries. TCRdb itself ran the multiplex PCR reads through MiXCR, one entry per CDR3 protein. The table records 350,000 to 450,000 distinct CDR3 sequences, about 23% of them present only once. The sample was peripheral blood mononuclear cells (PBMCs), taken when the disease was refractory, from a patient treated with antithyroid drugs. The clonotype comes from a woman aged 40 to 50 with Graves disease.

CDR3 protein: CASRGGPGGANNQPQHF. CDR3 coding DNA: TGTGCCAGCAGGGGGGGCCCGGGGGGCGCGAACAATCAGCCCCAGCATTTT. The chain uses TRBV28 and TRBJ1-5; perhaps TRBD1 as D (6 bases). V dropped 6 bases and J dropped 3 bases, with 21 bases sitting between them. The germline CDR1 and CDR2 sequences are MDHEN and SYDVKM. The CDR3 spans 17 residues.